This is a list of T cell receptor beta chains from one sample in a study of T cells in localized non-small cell lung cancer. Some clones are missing from TCRdb's copy, which holds only in-frame ones; the method was immunoSEQ multiplex PCR. The table records around 67,000 clones, around 90% of them present only once. This specimen was peripheral blood, taken before any cancer treatment. These receptor sequences come from a woman aged 35-75 years with stage I lung adenocarcinoma. Both conserved end residues are part of each CDR3. D genes are given only for firm matches. Clone size is shown for a subset of rows, as once, few, many or a class of expanded clone.

d_gene	v_gene	abundance	j_gene	CDR3nt	CDR3aa
.	TRBV15	.	TRBJ2-7	TGTGCCACCAGCTGGGCGGTGAAGGTCGAGCAGTACTTC	CATSWAVKVEQYF
TRBD1	TRBV16	.	TRBJ2-3	TGTGCCAGCAGCCAATGGACAGGGTCAGATACGCAGTATTTT	CASSQWTGSDTQYF
TRBD2	TRBV18	.	TRBJ2-1	TGTGCCAGCTCACTCATGATGGGGACTAGCGGGGCCGCTGACAATGAGCAGTTCTTC	CASSLMMGTSGAADNEQFF
TRBD1	TRBV27	.	TRBJ1-3	TGTGCCAGCAGTTTACATCACAGGGGATGGGATGGAAACACCATATATTTT	CASSLHHRGWDGNTIYF
.	TRBV29-1	.	TRBJ2-1	TGCAGCGTGCGAGACTTCTACTCCTACAATGAGCAGTTCTTC	CSVRDFYSYNEQFF
.	TRBV19	.	TRBJ1-3	TGTGCCAGTATACGAACAGGGAAAACCGGGGACACCATATATTTT	CASIRTGKTGDTIYF
.	TRBV18	few	TRBJ2-1	TGTGCCAGCTCACCTACCCTGGAGCAGGGTGGTGAGCAGTTCTTC	CASSPTLEQGGEQFF
TRBD2	TRBV9	.	TRBJ2-5	TGTGCCAGCAGCCCCTCTAGCGGGAGGAGACAAGAGACCCAGTACTTC	CASSPSSGRRQETQYF
.	TRBV6-5	.	TRBJ2-3	TGTGCCAGCAGTTACCGGTTGAGAGATACGCAGTATTTT	CASSYRLRDTQYF
.	TRBV19	.	TRBJ1-1	TGTGCCAGTCGAGCCCAGACAGGTATGCTCGAAGCTTTCTTT	CASRAQTGMLEAFF
.	TRBV27	.	TRBJ1-5	TGTGCCAGCAGTCGAGGAGGGGATCAGCCCCAGCATTTT	CASSRGGDQPQHF
.	TRBV5-1	.	TRBJ1-4	TGCGCCAGCAGCCTACTTCCAACTAATGAAAAACTGTTTTTT	CASSLLPTNEKLFF
TRBD1	TRBV5-1	few	TRBJ2-7	TGCGCCAGCAGCCTCGGACAGGTCTCCAACGAGCAGTACTTC	CASSLGQVSNEQYF
.	TRBV15	.	TRBJ1-5	TGTGCCACCAGCAGAGATATAATGGCTTATAGCAATCAGCCCCAGCATTTT	CATSRDIMAYSNQPQHF
.	TRBV19	.	TRBJ1-4	TGTGCCAGTAACCAACTCCCTGGGGGGCGTGAAAAACTGTTTTTT	CASNQLPGGREKLFF
.	TRBV19	.	TRBJ2-5	TGTGCCAGTAGTCGGACAGTGCTCCAAGAGACCCAGTACTTC	CASSRTVLQETQYF
.	TRBV2	.	TRBJ1-5	TGTGCCAGCAGTGAAGCGGGGGCAGCTGGTCAGCCCCAGCATTTT	CASSEAGAAGQPQHF
.	TRBV9	.	TRBJ1-2	TGTGCCAGCAGCGCCTACAGCTCGGCGTATGGCTACACCTTC	CASSAYSSAYGYTF
TRBD1	TRBV6-5	.	TRBJ1-1	TGTGCCAGCCAGGGGACAGGGGCGAACACTGAAGCTTTCTTT	CASQGTGANTEAFF
.	TRBV6-5	.	TRBJ1-1	TGTGCCAGCAGTTACTCCGGGGGCGCGAGCACTGAAGCTTTCTTT	CASSYSGGASTEAFF
TRBD2	TRBV9	.	TRBJ2-3	TGTGCCAGCAGCGGTAGCGGGGGGGCCGAAGATACGCAGTATTTT	CASSGSGGAEDTQYF
.	TRBV7-6	.	TRBJ1-2	TGTGCCGCAGGGTCAGGATCGGATGGCTACACCTTC	CAAGSGSDGYTF
.	TRBV5-1	.	TRBJ2-1	TGCGCCAGCAGCCGTGAAACAGGGGAGGGTGAGCAGTTCTTC	CASSRETGEGEQFF
.	TRBV9	once	TRBJ1-2	TGTGCCAGCAGCGCCGCCGGTGAGGGCGGGTTAGGCTACACCTTC	CASSAAGEGGLGYTF
.	TRBV6-1	.	TRBJ2-1	TGTGCCAGCAGTGAAGAGGCGACCTACAATGAGCAGTTCTTC	CASSEEATYNEQFF
TRBD1	TRBV2	.	TRBJ2-7	TGTGCCAGCAAGCTCGGGACAGGGTCCCACGAGCAGTACTTC	CASKLGTGSHEQYF
.	TRBV2	.	TRBJ2-7	TGTGCCAGCAGCGGACAGTTCGCCGAGCAGTACTTC	CASSGQFAEQYF
.	TRBV5-1	.	TRBJ2-7	TGCGCCAGCAGCGACGGACCTTACGAGCAGTACTTC	CASSDGPYEQYF
.	TRBV4-2	.	TRBJ1-1	TGTGCCAGCAGCCAAGTGCCTGAGGAGGGGACTGAAGCTTTCTTT	CASSQVPEEGTEAFF
.	TRBV7-3	.	TRBJ2-6	TGTGCCAGCAGCTTAACCTTTGGCTCTGGGGCCAACGTCCTGACTTTC	CASSLTFGSGANVLTF
TRBD2	TRBV6-1	.	TRBJ2-3	TGTGCCAGCAGTGAGATAGGCGGGGGGGTCACAGATACGCAGTATTTT	CASSEIGGGVTDTQYF
TRBD2	TRBV6-5	.	TRBJ2-1	TGTGCCAGCAGTTCGACTAGCGGGAGGGCAGGTGAGCAGTTCTTC	CASSSTSGRAGEQFF
TRBD1	TRBV19	.	TRBJ1-1	TGTGCCAGTCGGTATAGGACAGGGCGGACTGAAGCTTTCTTT	CASRYRTGRTEAFF
.	TRBV28	.	TRBJ1-1	TGTGCCAGTGTCGGAATTATGAACACTGAAGCTTTCTTT	CASVGIMNTEAFF
TRBD1	TRBV5-8	.	TRBJ1-1	TGTGCCAGCAGCTTGACGAGGACAGGTGAAGCTTTCTTT	CASSLTRTGEAFF
TRBD2	TRBV30	once	TRBJ2-7	TGTGCCTTCGCGGTAGCGGGAGGTGGCTACGAGCAGTACTTC	CAFAVAGGGYEQYF
TRBD1	TRBV6-6	.	TRBJ2-7	TGTGCCAGCAGTTCCTGGACAGGGGAACACGAGCAGTACTTC	CASSSWTGEHEQYF
.	TRBV27	.	TRBJ1-5	TGTGCCAGCAGTTGGGCGGGGGCCTGGGGTCAGCCCCAGCATTTT	CASSWAGAWGQPQHF
.	TRBV9	.	TRBJ1-1	TGTGCCAGCACTCCGGGGACGGAGAACACTGAAGCTTTCTTT	CASTPGTENTEAFF
.	TRBV5-1	.	TRBJ2-7	TGCGCCAGCAGCCCGAGGACAGACCCCTACGAGCAGTACTTC	CASSPRTDPYEQYF